The clone carrying this TCR beta chain was observed a handful of times. The age range of participants was about 18 to 95 years, with residence in about two dozen US areas. Cohorts were determined from participant-reported clinical history. These data originate in a study of blood T cell repertoires in COVID-19. Study-wide context: Samples representing acute and convalescent COVID-19 were sourced from the United States, Italy and Spain.

Profiling relied on immunoSEQ multiplex PCR, and the TCRdb table lists in-frame clones only, not all of them. This sample has fewer than 350,000 clones; roughly 89% occur once, and the top ten carry 4% to 6%. This CDR3 region has 14 residues. V was trimmed by 5 bases and J by 2 bases, leaving 10 bases between them. In germline, CDR1 is MNHEY, CDR2 SMNVEV (reference sequence). Sequences were obtained from PBMCs or T cells enriched from blood (not recorded which). The chain recombines TRBV27 with TRBJ2-1; weak D call: TRBD1 (6 bases). The clonotype was recovered from a man between 60 and 75 years old who had recovered from COVID-19. DNA of the CDR3: TGTGCCAGCAGTAGGGGGACCGCCTACAATGAGCAGTTCTTC. It is translated as CASSRGTAYNEQFF.